A selection of T cell receptor beta chains follows, all from one sample in a study of ipilimumab plus nivolumab after autologous stem cell transplantation. TCRdb keeps only in-frame clones here, not all; method: immunoSEQ multiplex PCR. The repertoire includes about 40,000 clones, around 93% of them detected once, and roughly 0.87% sits in the top ten. Material: PBMCs, obtained in a trial of ipilimumab plus nivolumab as post-transplant consolidation. The receptors derive from a male donor with multiple myeloma. The CDR3 runs from the conserved cysteine through the conserved F or W. The D gene is left open where the match is weak. Clone size, where shown, is once, few, many, or a class for clones that have expanded.

v_gene,j_gene,abundance,d_gene,CDR3nt,CDR3aa
TRBV11-2,TRBJ2-2,NA,TRBD2,TGTGCCAGCAGCTTAGCCGGACTAGCAGGAACCGGGGAGCTGTTTTTT,CASSLAGLAGTGELFF
TRBV19,TRBJ1-1,NA,NA,TGTGCCTCCACAGTCAACATGAACACTGAAGCTTTCTTT,CASTVNMNTEAFF
TRBV5-1,TRBJ1-4,once,NA,TGCGCCAGCAGCTTTCTACATCTTAATGAAAAACTGTTTTTT,CASSFLHLNEKLFF
TRBV7-6,TRBJ2-7,NA,TRBD2,TGTGCCAGCAGCCCTTCTAGCGGCTTCTCCTACGAGCAGTACTTC,CASSPSSGFSYEQYF
TRBV11-2,TRBJ2-3,once,NA,TGTGCCAGCAGCTTAGGGCGGGCTCTCCTCCCTAGCACAGATACGCAGTATTTT,CASSLGRALLPSTDTQYF
TRBV6-5,TRBJ1-6,NA,TRBD1,TGTGCCAGCAGCCTAAAGCGGGACAGGGGTTCACCCCTCCACTTT,CASSLKRDRGSPLHF
TRBV6-6,TRBJ1-1,NA,TRBD1,TGTGCCAGCAGTACAGGGGGTGGGAACACTGAAGCTTTCTTT,CASSTGGGNTEAFF
TRBV7-9,TRBJ2-5,once,NA,TGTGCCAGCAGCTCAACCGGCCCGAGGACAGTCCAAGAGACCCAGTACTTC,CASSSTGPRTVQETQYF
TRBV28,TRBJ1-5,NA,TRBD1,TGTGCCAGCAGGGACAGGGAGGGCAATCAGCCCCAGCATTTT,CASRDREGNQPQHF
TRBV5-1,TRBJ2-2,NA,NA,TGCGCCAGCAGTCTAGACAGGCCTAACACCGGGGAGCTGTTTTTT,CASSLDRPNTGELFF
TRBV14,TRBJ2-7,NA,NA,TGTGCCAGCAGCCAAGGGTCGGGTTCCTACGAGCAGTACTTC,CASSQGSGSYEQYF
TRBV4-3,TRBJ2-1,NA,TRBD2,TGCGCCAGCAGCCAATGGGATATAGCGGGAGCCTACAATGAGCAGTTCTTC,CASSQWDIAGAYNEQFF
TRBV5-6,TRBJ2-5,NA,TRBD2,TGTGCCAGCAGCGAATTAGCGGGGATGAGAGAGACCCAGTACTTC,CASSELAGMRETQYF
TRBV4-3,TRBJ2-2,NA,NA,TGCGCCAGCAGCCAAGCCCAGGGGCTGGACACCGGGGAGCTGTTTTTT,CASSQAQGLDTGELFF
TRBV7-2,TRBJ2-7,once,NA,TGTGCCAGCAGCCTAACACGGAGCTCCTACGAGCAGTACTTC,CASSLTRSSYEQYF
TRBV5-1,TRBJ2-5,NA,NA,TGCGCCAGCAGCTTGGAAGGAACAGGCCAAGAGACCCAGTACTTC,CASSLEGTGQETQYF
TRBV5-1,TRBJ2-3,NA,TRBD2,TGCGCCAGCAGCTTCAGCGGGGGGGTGTTAGATACGCAGTATTTT,CASSFSGGVLDTQYF
TRBV27,TRBJ2-3,NA,TRBD2,TGTGCCAGCAGCGCGGGACCCGGGGCCCCGGGGGGGTATTTT,CASSAGPGAPGGYF
TRBV7-8,TRBJ2-1,once,TRBD2,TGTGCCAGCAGCTTAGGTTCTAGCGGGGACTACAATGAGCAGTTCTTC,CASSLGSSGDYNEQFF
TRBV5-1,TRBJ2-1,NA,NA,TGCGCCAGCAGCAGAGGAGGGAACTACAATGAGCAGTTCTTC,CASSRGGNYNEQFF
TRBV15,TRBJ2-7,NA,TRBD1,TGTGCCACCAGCAGAGGCCGGGACAGGGACCACGAGCAGTACTTC,CATSRGRDRDHEQYF
TRBV27,TRBJ2-5,NA,TRBD1,TGTGCCAGCAGTTTATCCGGCAGGGGGCTTCAGACCCAGTACTTC,CASSLSGRGLQTQYF
TRBV9,TRBJ1-3,few,TRBD1,TGTGCCAGCAGCGCAGGGGGCGGATCGAGAGACACCATATATTTT,CASSAGGGSRDTIYF
TRBV7-3,TRBJ2-2,once,NA,TGTGCCAGCAGCTTAGTGGGGACCCTTAACACCGGGGAGCTGTTTTTT,CASSLVGTLNTGELFF
TRBV7-9,TRBJ2-6,NA,TRBD1,TGTGCCAGCAGCTTGAGGGGGCTCGGGGCCAACGTCCTGACTTTC,CASSLRGLGANVLTF
TRBV5-1,TRBJ2-5,NA,NA,TGCGCCAGCAGCCGACCCCCTCAAGAGACCCAGTACTTC,CASSRPPQETQYF
TRBV13,TRBJ2-5,once,TRBD2,TGTGCCAGCAGCTTCGGGACTACCCAAGAGACCCAGTACTTC,CASSFGTTQETQYF
TRBV11-2,TRBJ1-1,NA,NA,TGTGCCAGCAGCTTACACCCGGGGCAGGGTTCGAGTGAAGCTTTCTTT,CASSLHPGQGSSEAFF
TRBV6-1,TRBJ2-1,NA,NA,TGTGCCAGCAGTGAATCTCCGGCCTCCTACAATGAGCAGTTCTTC,CASSESPASYNEQFF
TRBV28,TRBJ1-4,once,NA,TGTGCCAGCAGAATCCTCCGAGGAGGAGGGGAAGAGACAAAACTGTTTTTT,CASRILRGGGEETKLFF
TRBV5-1,TRBJ2-7,NA,TRBD2,TGCGCCAGCAGCCGCGGAACCCCGACTAGCGGGGACTCCTACGAGCAGTACTTC,CASSRGTPTSGDSYEQYF
TRBV7-6,TRBJ2-1,once,TRBD2,TGTGCCAGCAGCTTAGGACTAGCGGGGGGACACAATGAGCAGTTCTTC,CASSLGLAGGHNEQFF
TRBV7-2,TRBJ1-2,NA,TRBD1,TGTGCCAGCAGCTTATATCTCCGGGGACAGGGTTATGGCTACACCTTC,CASSLYLRGQGYGYTF
TRBV19,TRBJ2-4,NA,NA,TGTGCCAGTAGTATAATAGCCAAAAACATTCAGTACTTC,CASSIIAKNIQYF
TRBV18,TRBJ2-5,NA,TRBD1,TGTGCCAGCTCGGGACAGATACAAGAGACCCAGTACTTC,CASSGQIQETQYF
TRBV18,TRBJ2-1,NA,TRBD2,TGTGCCAGCTCACCCGGTAGCGGGAGGAACCCTTACAATGAGCAGTTCTTC,CASSPGSGRNPYNEQFF
TRBV30,TRBJ2-3,NA,TRBD2,TGTGCCTGGAGAAAACTAGCGGGGGGCACAGATACGCAGTATTTT,CAWRKLAGGTDTQYF
TRBV10-2,TRBJ2-3,NA,NA,TGCGCCAGCAGTGAGGGGATTAGCACAGATACGCAGTATTTT,CASSEGISTDTQYF
TRBV5-1,TRBJ2-2,NA,TRBD1,TGCGCCAGCAGCTTCCCCGGCGCAGGGGGCTTGAACACCGGGGAGCTGTTTTTT,CASSFPGAGGLNTGELFF
TRBV28,TRBJ1-1,NA,TRBD1,TGTGCCAGCAGGTTACAGGGGGCGAGTGAAGCTTTCTTT,CASRLQGASEAFF
TRBV7-2,TRBJ1-5,NA,NA,TGTGCCAGCAGCTTAACCGGGCTCAATCAGCCCCAGCATTTT,CASSLTGLNQPQHF
TRBV11-1,TRBJ1-2,once,NA,TGTGCCAGCAGCCATCGACACAACTATGGCTACACCTTC,CASSHRHNYGYTF
TRBV6-1,TRBJ2-2,once,NA,TGTGCCAGCACTCACCAGACTAGCACCGGGGAGCTGTTTTTT,CASTHQTSTGELFF
TRBV6-5,TRBJ2-3,NA,NA,TGTGCCAGCAGCCCCGGAAGTGGGAGGTTAGATACGCAGTATTTT,CASSPGSGRLDTQYF
TRBV28,TRBJ2-1,NA,TRBD1,TGTGCCAGCGGGACTGACAGGGGGCAGATCCGGGCGTACAATGAGCAGTTCTTC,CASGTDRGQIRAYNEQFF
TRBV9,TRBJ1-1,NA,NA,TGTGCCAGCAGCGTAGGTCTGGGGAACACTGAAGCTTTCTTT,CASSVGLGNTEAFF
TRBV28,TRBJ2-7,NA,NA,TGTGCCAGCAGTTTGGGCGGGGGCGCCTCCTACGAGCAGTACTTC,CASSLGGGASYEQYF
TRBV7-2,TRBJ2-7,NA,TRBD1,TGTGCCAGCAGCTTAAAATTAATACGGGACAGAAATTCCTACGAGCAGTACTTC,CASSLKLIRDRNSYEQYF
TRBV19,TRBJ2-5,NA,TRBD2,TGTGCCAGTAGTATCCTAGCGGGTTGGCAAGAGACCCAGTACTTC,CASSILAGWQETQYF
TRBV5-1,TRBJ2-5,NA,TRBD2,TGCGCCAGCAGCTTGGCACTAGCGAAAGAGACCCAGTACTTC,CASSLALAKETQYF
TRBV19,TRBJ1-4,NA,NA,TGTGCCAGTAGTATCTGGAGGGATAATGAAAAACTGTTTTTT,CASSIWRDNEKLFF
TRBV7-2,TRBJ2-3,NA,NA,TGTGCCAGCAGCTGGGATTCGAGCACAGATACGCAGTATTTT,CASSWDSSTDTQYF
TRBV6-6,TRBJ2-5,once,NA,TGTGCCAGCAGTTCCGCGACAGGACCTACGAGGGCCCAGTACTTC,CASSSATGPTRAQYF
TRBV29-1,TRBJ2-7,NA,NA,TGCAGCGTTGAGAGCGGGTCCTACGAGCAGTACTTC,CSVESGSYEQYF
TRBV9,TRBJ2-1,NA,TRBD2,TGTGCCAGCAGCGTAGCGGGAGGGGTAAATGAGCAGTTCTTC,CASSVAGGVNEQFF
TRBV27,TRBJ2-3,NA,NA,TGTGCCAGGACGGACGGGAGCACAGATACGCAGTATTTT,CARTDGSTDTQYF
TRBV15,TRBJ2-4,NA,NA,TGTGCCACCAGCAGAGATATTGCGAGAGAAAACATTCAGTACTTC,CATSRDIARENIQYF
TRBV27,TRBJ2-4,NA,NA,TGTGCCAGCAGGCGGACAGCTCTAGCCAAAAACATTCAGTACTTC,CASRRTALAKNIQYF